A single sample is the source of the 5 T cell receptor beta chains below, sequenced in a study of vaccination and CD4 T cells after COVID-19. Treatment here: roughly 11-day PBMC culture with coronavirus spike peptide pools or control peptides (ViraFEST assay). Sequencing of the DNA from cultured CD4+ T cells was carried out with the Oncomine TCR Beta short-read assay. TCRdb redid the calling of the PCR reads with MiXCR, one entry per CDR3 protein. Among about 15,000 distinct CDR3 sequences listed, roughly 43% were seen once. Their target antigens are unknown. Material for sequencing was CD4+ T cells from blood, cultured in vitro. These receptor sequences come from a human donor who had recovered from COVID-19.

The gene calls are TRBV7-3 and TRBJ2-2, with D perhaps assigned TRBD1 or TRBD2 (5 bases each). The V gene's germline CDR1 is SGHTA and CDR2 FQGTGA. V was shortened by 5 bases and J by 6 bases, with 16 bases between the two germline ends. This CDR3 has 15 amino acids. DNA for the CDR3: TGTGCCAGCAGCATCGGGACCCGCTTTTCCGGGGAGCTGTTTTTT. It translates to CASSIGTRFSGELFF.

This sequence joins TRBV20-1 and TRBJ2-1; 7 bases match TRBD2. Trimming removed 2 bases from V and 7 bases from J; junction bases left unmatched: 11. CDR3 length: 15 residues. CDR1 DFQATT and CDR2 SNEGSKA come from the germline V gene (reference sequence). The chain's CDR3 is CSARKLAYKANEQFF. The CDR3 nucleotides read TGCAGTGCTAGAAAACTAGCGTACAAAGCAAATGAGCAGTTCTTC.

V is TRBV19 and J is TRBJ2-7; maybe TRBD1 (6 bases). The CDR3 runs 15 residues. V was trimmed by 5 bases and J by 2 bases, leaving 16 bases between them. In germline, CDR1 is LNHDA, CDR2 SQIVND (reference sequence). This CDR3 reads CASSSRDKVTYEQYF. CDR3 in DNA: TGTGCCAGTAGTTCTCGGGACAAGGTGACCTACGAGCAGTACTTC.

In its sample, this clonotype was seen a few times. The J gene is TRBJ1-5, the V gene TRBV2, with D uncertain. This CDR3 is built from 18 residues. The V gene's germline CDR1 is SNHLY and CDR2 FYNNEI. Deletions cut 0 bases from V and 0 bases from J, with 15 bases between. CDR3 DNA: TGTGCCAGCAGTGAAGCTATTGGGAGAATATATAGCAATCAGCCCCAGCATTTT. Protein product: CASSEAIGRIYSNQPQHF.

The chain recombines TRBV15 with TRBJ2-3; 13 bases fit TRBD2. Per germline, CDR1 LNHNV and CDR2 YYDKDF (reference sequence). This CDR3 contains 17 residues. The V segment lost 5 bases and the J segment 4 bases; nucleotides outside the gene matches: 9. The CDR3 sequence: CATSRTTSGRAPDTQYF. DNA of the CDR3: TGTGCCACCAGCCGCACAACTAGCGGGAGGGCCCCAGATACGCAGTATTTT.